The present T cell receptor (beta chain) was sequenced within a study of human T cells and chemical hapten exposure (dated by TCRdb to the early 2020s). Describing the broader study: For sensitization, 2% DPC in acetone was applied to an approximately 2 cm by approximately 2 cm area of upper inner arm skin. Libraries were pooled for sequencing, and variation in per-sample TCR yields was attributed mainly to small differences in library volumes within the pool. The patient cohort, mostly female, included alopecia areata with under or over 50% scalp involvement, alopecia totalis and alopecia universalis. This study followed changes in the peripheral blood TCR repertoire in vivo during primary and secondary sensitization of alopecia patients to the hapten diphenylcyclopropenone (DPC). Weekly therapeutic DPC doses were additionally applied to the scalp of patients throughout the roughly 26-week study period. Blood was sampled from patients pre-sensitization (week 0) and at 2, 6 and about 24 weeks after DPC sensitization. Patch testing was performed on the upper back with Finn chambers containing 0.01% DPC, and the patch tests were scored after 6 days according to International Contact Dermatitis Research Group standards. For TCR sequencing, blood came from about 29 alopecia patients at anywhere from one to four time points (pre-sensitization, 2, 6 and 24 weeks). Overall results and qualifications from the work: Expanded TCRs formed significantly more large CDR3 similarity clusters than pre-sensitization or healthy control sets, consistent with antigen-driven responses. Alopecia, a presumed autoimmune disease, was present in all patients, so the immune response of the patients might differ from that of healthy individuals. A positive correlation was found between the number of PT1 expanded TCRs and patch test score, with significance reached at thresholds 8, 16 and 32 but not 4. DPC sensitization did not change the number of TCRs with a frequency above 1 in 1000, and there was no evidence of changes in global repertoire structure. After repeated subsampling, changes were observed in the strength of the expansion versus patch-test correlation and in the threshold at which the correlation became significant.

This clonotype was detected many times. What this receptor recognizes is not known. The sample holds no much larger clone one base away, and base qualities are not on file. What this sample's time point label stands for: patch test 2, 6 weeks after DPC sensitization. In light of the paper, this sample's treatment or condition label describes: therapeutic diphenylcyclopropenone sensitization with weekly scalp DPC. At every patch-test visit, the blood draw took place before the patch test was put on. To be eligible, patients had to be aged 18 to 70, diagnosed with alopecia and judged suitable for DPC therapy, while pregnant patients were excluded. Total RNA was extracted from unfractionated whole blood collected in Tempus Blood RNA tubes. CDR1 and CDR2 are drawn from the germline V gene: SGHAT, FQNNGV. The CDR3 sequence holds 14 residues, the cysteine and phenylalanine included. Just the 42-base CDR3 DNA is kept, in frame starting at base 1. V is shortened by 5 bases, J by 4 bases, and the region joining them spans 13 bases.

The library was prepared using RACE. The instrument was a NextSeq 500. Library preparation attached unique molecular identifiers to individual cDNA molecules for quantitative, reproducible TCR counting. Each blood RNA sample was used to sequence both TCR alpha and TCR beta chains. Processing in the source paper ran as follows. A median of around 96,000 TCRs per sample was observed, with a range of roughly 23,224 to 750,000. The Decombinator software suite was used to annotate V, J and CDR3 in the TCR reads. For the PS versus PT1 abundance plots, all samples were subsampled to the same number of TCRs (28,000). TCRs were defined as expanded if absent before sensitization and observed at least eight times at the 2-week time point. The public reads were quality trimmed at Q25 with fastp and then assembled into clones with MiXCR by TCRdb, keeping productive beta chains. Entries are consolidated by CDR3 protein sequence, retaining the most common genes and DNA. TCRdb's processing, not the authors', yielded these V and J calls. The sample table lists tens of thousands of distinct CDR3 sequences, 6.5% to 8.5% of them with a count of one. The biggest ten clones account for approximately 1.2% of the sample.

The chain is encoded by TRBV11-2 joined to TRBJ2-3; the D gene identity is not certain. The sequence was collected from a woman under 40 with alopecia areata. Some clones in this sample may be carry-over from other donors' samples. Sequences were derived from whole blood, sampled in connection with sensitization to the hapten diphenylcyclopropenone (DPC). The CDR3 amino acid sequence is: CASSPRQFADTQYF. The sequenced DNA: TGTGCCAGCAGCCCCCGGCAGTTCGCAGATACGCAGTATTTT.